Below are 30 T cell receptor beta chains sequenced from a single sample in a study of blood T cell repertoires in COVID-19. Data came from immunoSEQ multiplex PCR; TCRdb stores just in-frame clones and leaves some out. Altogether roughly 250,000 clones are present, approximately 86% being singletons, with the ten largest covering 0.85% to 0.9%. The source material was peripheral blood. The receptors here all came from a human donor with COVID-19, enrolled during active disease. The donor label of this sample is uncertain.

The chain joins TRBV3-1 (or the pseudogene TRBV3-2) to TRBJ2-5; 11 bases align to TRBD2. The CDR3 extends over 18 amino acids. The J segment lost 5 bases and the V segment lost 0 bases, leaving 11 bases of the junction unmatched. Germline V gene data show CDR1 as LGHDT and CDR2 as YNNKEL (reference sequence). The CDR3 coding sequence is TGTGCCAGCAGCCAAGATTGGGGAACTAGCGGGAGCGGGGAGACCCAGTACTTC. Translation gives CASSQDWGTSGSGETQYF.

The chain recombines TRBV7-6 with TRBJ2-7, with 9 bases identical to TRBD1. The CDR3 length is 15 residues. Germline assignment: CDR1 SGHVS and CDR2 FNYEAQ. The trim removed 5 bases at V and 1 base at J, leaving 6 bases unmatched. This CDR3 reads CASSAPGQGSYEQYF. The CDR3 DNA reads as TGTGCCAGCAGCGCCCCGGGACAGGGTTCCTACGAGCAGTACTTC. The entire variable domain, with the rest obtained from reference TRBV7-6 and TRBJ2-7, is as follows: GAGVSQSPRYKVTKRGQDVALRCDPISGHVSLYWYRQALGQGPEFLTYFNYEAQQDKSGLPNDRFSAERPEGSISTLTIQRTEQRDSAMYRCASSAPGQGSYEQYFGPGTRLTVT.

The chain combines TRBV3-1 (or the pseudogene TRBV3-2) with TRBJ2-3; D not resolved. This CDR3 has 13 amino acids. Germline V gene data show CDR1 as LGHDT and CDR2 as YNNKEL (reference sequence). V was trimmed by 8 bases and J by 5 bases, leaving 14 bases between them. This CDR3 is CASESRSLDTQYF. The DNA of the CDR3 is TGTGCCAGCGAAAGTCGTAGTTTAGATACGCAGTATTTT.

The gene calls are TRBV6-6 and TRBJ2-1; D unresolved. The ends were cut back, 4 bases at V and 7 bases at J, with 8 bases in the middle. The CDR3 sequence is 12 residues long. Looked up from germline, CDR1 is MNHNY and CDR2 is SVGAGI (reference sequence). In DNA form, the CDR3 reads TGTGCCAGCAGTTCGTTTAAAAATGAGCAGTTCTTC. Protein sequence: CASSSFKNEQFF.

J is TRBJ1-1 and V is TRBV3-1 (or the pseudogene TRBV3-2), with 8 bases identical to TRBD1. The V and J ends lost 4 bases and 3 bases, in that order; junction bases with no gene match: 4. This CDR3 comprises 14 residues. The germline gives CDR1 LGHDT, CDR2 YNNKEL (reference sequence). The CDR3: CASSRADRDTEAFF. The CDR3 DNA is TGTGCCAGCAGCCGAGCGGACAGGGACACTGAAGCTTTCTTT.

The chain couples TRBV5-1 to TRBJ2-2; no reliable D call. Per the germline V gene, CDR1 is SGHRS and CDR2 is YFSETQ. This CDR3 has 12 residues. Deletions cut 4 bases from V and 5 bases from J, with 6 bases between. The CDR3 is CASSRVTGELFF. In nucleotides, the CDR3 is TGCGCCAGCAGCCGGGTTACCGGGGAGCTGTTTTTT. The entire variable domain, with the rest obtained from reference TRBV5-1 and TRBJ2-2, is as follows: KAGVTQTPRYLIKTRGQQVTLSCSPISGHRSVSWYQQTPGQGLQFLFEYFSETQRNKGNFPGRFSGRQFSNSRSEMNVSTLELGDSALYLCASSRVTGELFFGEGSRLTVL.

This clone was detected once. V and J are TRBV15 and TRBJ2-1; the D gene is possibly TRBD2 (5 bases). Germline V gives CDR1 LNHNV, CDR2 YYDKDF (reference sequence). This CDR3 has 18 residues. V lost 0 bases, J lost 0 bases, and 15 bases lay in between. CDR3 sequence reads: CATSRDLSSGSSYNEQFF. The CDR3 DNA reads as TGTGCCACCAGCAGAGATCTCTCAAGCGGCAGCTCCTACAATGAGCAGTTCTTC.

The rearrangement joins TRBV21-1 to TRBJ1-2; the table calls TRBD1, which could not be checked here. TRBV21-1 is flagged as a pseudogene. CDR3 length: 13 residues. CDR3 DNA: TGTGCCAGCAGCAAAGGACAGGTCTATGGCTACACCTTC. This encodes CASSKGQVYGYTF.

The chain uses TRBV5-6 and TRBJ1-3, with D unresolved. Germline loops: CDR1 SGHDT, CDR2 YYEEEE. The CDR3 extends over 16 amino acids. V lost 4 bases, J lost 2 bases, and 16 bases lay in between. The CDR3 DNA reads as TGTGCCAGCAGCGCCCCTCATACCGGGGCTGGAAACACCATATATTTT. Protein product: CASSAPHTGAGNTIYF.

The rearrangement uses TRBV27 and TRBJ1-2, with D uncertain. The CDR3 contains 13 residues. The germline gives CDR1 MNHEY, CDR2 SMNVEV (reference sequence). V was shortened by 6 bases and J by 4 bases, with 12 bases between the two germline ends. CDR3 amino acids: CASSRPGVYGYTF. CDR3 bases: TGTGCCAGCAGCCGACCCGGGGTCTATGGCTACACCTTC.

The chain employs TRBV21-1 and TRBJ1-6. TRBV21-1 is termed a pseudogene. The CDR3 loop spans 15 amino acids. CDR3 sequence reads: CASSPEPSYNSPLHF. For the CDR3, the DNA is TGTGCCAGCAGCCCCGAGCCGTCCTATAATTCACCCCTCCACTTT.

The chain combines TRBV3-1 (or the pseudogene TRBV3-2) with TRBJ1-3; possible D gene TRBD1, 5 bases. Trimming took off 5 bases at V and 2 bases at J, with 19 bases between the two ends. The germline V gene has CDR1 LGHDT and CDR2 YNNKEL (reference sequence). The CDR3 loop spans 17 amino acids. This CDR3 reads CASSSDEATDPGNTIYF. DNA of the CDR3: TGTGCCAGCAGCTCAGATGAGGCGACAGACCCTGGAAACACCATATATTTT.

The chain couples TRBV12-3 or TRBV12-4 to TRBJ2-1, with 7 bases identical to TRBD2. The CDR3 extends over 13 amino acids. V was pared by 6 bases and J by 4 bases, with 3 bases of the junction left unmatched. Here the CDR3 DNA reads TGTGCCAGCAGAAGCGGGATGTACAATGAGCAGTTCTTC. Translating gives CASRSGMYNEQFF.

The chain is built from TRBV21-1 and TRBJ1-4. TRBV21-1 represents a pseudogene. The CDR3 covers 15 residues. Here the CDR3 DNA reads TGTGCCAGCAGACGGAGGGGCAGAACGAATGAAAAACTGTTTTTT. Amino acids: CASRRRGRTNEKLFF.

The rearrangement uses TRBV5-1 and TRBJ1-1, with a tentative D call TRBD1 (6 bases). The V end lost 0 bases, the J end lost 3 bases, and 12 bases lay between the germline ends. This CDR3 has 15 amino acids. Germline CDR1 reads SGHRS; CDR2 reads YFSETQ. CDR3 bases: TGCGCCAGCAGCTTGGTAGCGGGGGCGGACACTGAAGCTTTCTTT. It translates to CASSLVAGADTEAFF.

The chain carries TRBV27 and TRBJ1-4; TRBD1 might be the D (5 bases). Trimming shortened V by 0 bases and J by 11 bases, and 10 bases separated the two germline ends. Per the germline V gene, CDR1 is MNHEY and CDR2 is SMNVEV (reference sequence). The CDR3 covers 13 residues. The DNA of the CDR3 is TGTGCCAGCAGTTTATCAGGGGCAGCCAAACTGTTTTTT. Its translation: CASSLSGAAKLFF.

The chain employs TRBV19 and TRBJ2-6; D is uncertain. The V and J ends lost 5 bases and 2 bases respectively, with 10 bases between them. From germline, CDR1 is LNHDA and CDR2 SQIVND (reference sequence). This CDR3 is built from 15 residues. The CDR3 reads CASSVNAAGANVLTF. The CDR3 region has the DNA TGTGCCAGTAGTGTCAATGCGGCTGGGGCCAACGTCCTGACTTTC.

The rearrangement links TRBV5-1 to TRBJ1-1; 7 bases line up with TRBD1. CDR3 length: 15 residues. The germline V gene has CDR1 SGHRS and CDR2 YFSETQ. With V trimmed by 5 bases and J by 1 base, 8 bases remained unmatched. CDR3 coding DNA: TGCGCCAGCAGACTCCAGGGGGTGGGGAACACTGAAGCTTTCTTT. Translated, it gives CASRLQGVGNTEAFF.

The V gene is TRBV3-1 (or the pseudogene TRBV3-2), the J gene TRBJ2-3; D is perhaps TRBD2 (7 bases). This CDR3 has 17 residues. V dropped 4 bases and J dropped 1 base, with 18 bases sitting between them. Germline-derived CDR1 and CDR2 are LGHDT and YNNKEL (reference sequence). The CDR3: CASSLWGRERGTDTQYF. In DNA form, the CDR3 reads TGTGCCAGCAGCCTTTGGGGGCGGGAGAGGGGCACAGATACGCAGTATTTT.

This rearrangement joins TRBV12-3 or TRBV12-4 to TRBJ2-1; D is unresolved. The CDR3 runs to 13 residues. The V gene lost 3 bases and the J gene lost 0 bases, with 3 bases spanning the gap. The CDR3 region has the DNA TGTGCCAGCAGTTTCGGCTCCTACAATGAGCAGTTCTTC. Amino acid sequence: CASSFGSYNEQFF.

The chain recombines TRBV7-2 with TRBJ2-2, with D tentatively TRBD2 (5 bases). This CDR3 spans 17 amino acids. From germline, CDR1 is SGHTA and CDR2 FQGNSA. Trimming left V 4 bases short and J 0 bases short, with 15 bases between. This CDR3 is CASSSAIRGSNTGELFF. In DNA form, the CDR3 reads TGTGCCAGCAGCTCGGCCATACGGGGATCGAACACCGGGGAGCTGTTTTTT.

V is TRBV20-1 and J is TRBJ2-1, with D possibly matching TRBD1 (5 bases). The CDR3 contains 13 residues. Germline CDR1 DFQATT, CDR2 SNEGSKA (reference sequence). V was cut by 3 bases and J by 2 bases, with 8 bases left in between. CDR3 loop: CSASRGTYNEQFF. The CDR3 DNA sequence: TGCAGTGCTAGTAGGGGCACCTACAATGAGCAGTTCTTC.

Worth noting for this clone: Within the sample, other DNA sequences also encode this same CDR3. CDR3 coding DNA: TGTGCCTGGAGTCCCGGGGGGGACGGCTACACCTTC. Protein product: CAWSPGGDGYTF. J is TRBJ1-2 and V is TRBV30; D possibly corresponds to TRBD1 (5 bases). This CDR3 region has 12 residues. V was cut by 2 bases and J by 8 bases, with 12 bases left in between. CDR1 and CDR2 (germline): GTSNPN, SVGIG (reference sequence).

A note on this clone: Other DNA sequences within the sample encode an identical CDR3. V is TRBV3-1 (or the pseudogene TRBV3-2) and J is TRBJ2-2; tentative D call: TRBD2 (6 bases). V was clipped by 1 base and J by 4 bases, with 7 bases between them. From germline, CDR1 is LGHDT and CDR2 YNNKEL (reference sequence). The CDR3 spans 14 residues. In DNA, the CDR3 is TGTGCCAGCAGCCAAGCACTAGCCACCGGGGAGCTGTTTTTT. It encodes CASSQALATGELFF.

The J gene is TRBJ1-2, the V gene TRBV7-2; no clear D gene. Germline V gene sequence: CDR1 SGHTA, CDR2 FQGNSA. V shed 0 bases and J shed 9 bases, with 17 bases lying between them. The CDR3 contains 15 residues. This CDR3 reads CASSLAGGLGRSYTF. As DNA, the CDR3 is TGTGCCAGCAGCTTAGCAGGAGGCCTCGGTCGGAGCTACACCTTC.

V usage is TRBV9 and J usage is TRBJ1-5, with D possibly matching TRBD1 (5 bases). This CDR3 is 14 amino acids long. With 0 bases removed from V and 7 bases from J, the gap between germline ends came to 11 bases. Germline V lookup: CDR1 SGDLS, CDR2 YYNGEE. DNA for the CDR3: TGTGCCAGCAGCGTAGGGGGGGTAGGGCAGCCCCAGCATTTT. It is translated as CASSVGGVGQPQHF.

Comment on this clone: The same CDR3 can be traced to other DNA sequences in this sample. The V gene is TRBV9, the J gene TRBJ1-3; TRBD1 is a possible D gene (6 bases). Trimming shortened V by 0 bases and J by 0 bases, and 10 bases separated the two germline ends. CDR1 and CDR2 (germline): SGDLS, YYNGEE. This CDR3 is 16 amino acids long. The CDR3 is CASSVVAQGSGNTIYF. For the CDR3, the DNA is TGTGCCAGCAGCGTAGTCGCACAGGGCTCTGGAAACACCATATATTTT.

The chain joins TRBV2 to TRBJ1-2; 7 positions agree with TRBD1. Germline V gives CDR1 SNHLY, CDR2 FYNNEI. CDR3 length: 16 residues. V was clipped by 6 bases and J by 3 bases; unmatched bases: 13. This CDR3 reads CASRPYTQGTDYGYTF. The CDR3 nucleotides read TGTGCCAGCAGGCCTTACACACAGGGGACGGACTATGGCTACACCTTC.

The V and J genes are TRBV7-2 and TRBJ2-7; TRBD2 agrees at 9 bases. The CDR3 contains 15 residues. Trimming at V came to 5 bases and at J to 3 bases, leaving 8 bases not matched to a gene. The germline gives CDR1 SGHTA, CDR2 FQGNSA. CDR3 bases: TGTGCCAGCAGCGGCAGGGCGGGAGGGATCTACGAGCAGTACTTC. It yields the protein CASSGRAGGIYEQYF.

The rearrangement joins TRBV7-8 to TRBJ2-1; 11 positions agree with TRBD1. The CDR3 spans 14 residues. J lost 8 bases, V lost 2 bases, and 2 bases had no gene match. Looked up from germline, CDR1 is SGHVS and CDR2 is FQNEAQ. CDR3 sequence: CASSLRTGGDEQFF. The CDR3 bases are TGTGCCAGCAGCTTAAGGACAGGGGGCGATGAGCAGTTCTTC.